A single T cell receptor (beta chain) is shown here with its context. Its antigen is still unknown. This record belongs to a study of T cell responses to AZD1222 COVID-19 vaccine. Study-level information: Pooling of second doses given at about 4 or about 12 weeks was done. Study-wide points: Reportedly, nearly half the spike-specific TCRs target unmutated variant regions. No day 14 peak samples; only post-peak repertoires were characterized. Mapped onto spike, vaccine-associated CD4 TCRs spanned it and were dominant at 160-218 and 743-854.

Data came from immunoSEQ multiplex PCR; TCRdb stores just in-frame clones and leaves some out. The sample records about 120,000 clones, approximately 92% being singletons. The sample in question was peripheral blood, obtained on day 0 of AZD1222 vaccination. This clonotype was obtained from an adult in good health.

The CDR3: CASRLAGVNEQFF. The CDR3 DNA reads TGTGCCAGTAGACTAGCGGGAGTCAATGAGCAGTTCTTC. The chain carries TRBV19 and TRBJ2-1; 11 nucleotides line up with TRBD2. This CDR3 region has 13 residues. The V and J ends lost 6 bases and 6 bases, in that order; junction bases with no gene match: 1. The V gene's germline CDR1 is LNHDA and CDR2 SQIVND (reference sequence). The full variable domain, rest sourced from reference TRBV19 and TRBJ2-1, is DGGITQSPKYLFRKEGQNVTLSCEQNLNHDAMYWYRQDPGQGLRLIYYSQIVNDFQKGDIAEGYSVSREKKESFPLTVTSAQKNPTAFYLCASRLAGVNEQFFGPGTRLTVL.